This T cell receptor (beta chain) was observed in a study of Graves' ophthalmopathy and Graves' hyperthyroidism. About the research overall: Peripheral blood (taken before any treatment) was collected at initial diagnosis.

TCR beta CDR3 amplification used RNA transcripts. HTBI primers primed a first-round RT-PCR, and a second-round multiplex PCR followed. TCRdb passed the multiplex PCR reads through MiXCR, listing each CDR3 protein once. The profile shows just over 600,000 distinct CDR3 sequences, about 24% of them singletons. General study points: For separating ophthalmopathy from stable hyperthyroidism, a 13-signature model gave 87.88% sensitivity and roughly 77% specificity. It was with 70.59% sensitivity and under 85% specificity that the model predicted ophthalmopathy progression.

The table lists this clonotype with a few counts. Its antigen is unknown. The PBMCs were taken from over 9.5 ml of fresh peripheral blood. The TCR sequence derives from a woman aged 18-29 years with stable Graves' hyperthyroidism. Some clones in this sample may be carry-over from other donors' samples. Sequenced sample: peripheral blood.

The chain's CDR3 is CASSDGYNQPQHF. CDR3 sequence (DNA): TGTGCCAGCAGCGACGGTTACAATCAGCCCCAGCATTTT. The rearrangement links TRBV5-4 to TRBJ1-5, with unresolved D. Germline values: CDR1 SGHNT, CDR2 YYREEE (reference sequence). The CDR3 sequence is 13 residues long. Trimming took off 4 bases at V and 3 bases at J, with 8 bases between the two ends.